The entry below describes one T cell receptor beta chain. The sample is drawn from a study of cytomegalovirus exposure and HLA in healthy donors. A multiplex PCR was run with 60 Vbeta primers and 13 Jbeta primers. The method was immunoSEQ multiplex PCR; TCRdb's version includes in-frame clones alone and lacks a portion of them. The sample carries around 100,000 clones, roughly three quarters recorded once. Germline CDR1 reads MNHEY; CDR2 reads SVGAGI. The CDR3 has 16 residues. The ends lost 2 bases at V and 6 bases at J; junction bases unmatched: 7. Source material: PBMCs. This clonotype was obtained from a man aged 40-49 years in good health and CMV-seropositive. The genes are TRBV6-5 and TRBJ2-2; 9 bases match TRBD2. In nucleotides, the CDR3 is TGTGCCAGCAGTTACGTCGCGGGAGGGCGGGCCGGGGAGCTGTTTTTT. Protein sequence: CASSYVAGGRAGELFF.